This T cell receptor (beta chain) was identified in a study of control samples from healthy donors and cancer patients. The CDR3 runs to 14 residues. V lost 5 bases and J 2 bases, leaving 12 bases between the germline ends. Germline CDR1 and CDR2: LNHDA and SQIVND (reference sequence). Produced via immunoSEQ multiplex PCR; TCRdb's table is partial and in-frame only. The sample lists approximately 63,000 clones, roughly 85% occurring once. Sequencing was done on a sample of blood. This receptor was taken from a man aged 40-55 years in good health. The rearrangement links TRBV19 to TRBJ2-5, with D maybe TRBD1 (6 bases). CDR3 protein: CASSLRQGQETQYF. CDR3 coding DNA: TGTGCCAGTAGTCTACGGCAGGGGCAAGAGACCCAGTACTTC.